One sample yielded the 21 T cell receptor beta chains listed below, sequenced in a study of vaccination and CD4 T cells after COVID-19. Sequencing of DNA taken from cultured CD4+ T cells relied on the Oncomine TCR Beta short-read assay. MiXCR, applied by TCRdb to the PCR reads, yields one record per CDR3 protein. The data contain around 15,000 distinct CDR3 sequences, roughly 50% of them singletons. No cognate antigen is known for these TCRs. Treatment noted: roughly 10-day PBMC culture with coronavirus spike peptide pools or control peptides (ViraFEST assay). Specimen: CD4+ T cells from blood, cultured in vitro. The receptors stem from a human donor who had recovered from COVID-19.

J is TRBJ1-6 and V is TRBV19; the D gene is possibly TRBD1 (5 bases). The germline V gene encodes CDR1 LNHDA and CDR2 SQIVND (reference sequence). The V end was cut by 11 bases, the J end by 7 bases, with 18 bases between. The CDR3 runs to 14 residues. As DNA, the CDR3 is TGTGCCTCAAGACAGCGAGAAGAAAATTCACCCCTCCACTTT. Translating it yields CASRQREENSPLHF.

The chain couples TRBV27 to TRBJ2-3; D is perhaps TRBD1 or TRBD2 (6 bases each). V dropped 4 bases and J dropped 3 bases, with 23 bases sitting between them. The CDR3 has 18 residues. Per the germline V gene, CDR1 is MNHEY and CDR2 is SMNVEV (reference sequence). The CDR3: CASSWRGVGTYRTDTQYF. The DNA for the CDR3 is TGTGCCAGCAGTTGGAGGGGGGTAGGCACATATCGAACAGATACGCAGTATTTT.

This clonotype occurred a few times. This rearrangement joins TRBV19 to TRBJ1-3, with TRBD1 matching over 9 bases. Germline CDR1 and CDR2: LNHDA and SQIVND (reference sequence). The CDR3 spans 15 residues. V lost 5 bases to trimming and J lost 2 bases; unmatched junction nucleotides: 4. The CDR3 reads CASSSWTGAGNTIYF. The CDR3 nucleotides read TGTGCCAGTAGTTCCTGGACAGGGGCTGGAAACACCATATATTTT.

The CDR3 DNA reads TGTGCCAGCAGGGGTGCCCCCTGGGGGGGCTATGGCTACACCTTC. Translation gives CASRGAPWGGYGYTF. The rearrangement links TRBV28 to TRBJ1-2; TRBD1 might be the D (5 bases). The V and J ends lost 6 bases and 4 bases respectively, with 18 bases between them. The CDR3 has 15 residues. CDR1 is MDHEN, CDR2 SYDVKM, per germline.

This sequence joins TRBV2 and TRBJ2-3; 7 positions agree with TRBD2. There are 13 residues in the CDR3. With 0 bases clipped from V and 11 bases from J, the junction kept 5 bases outside the gene matches. Germline CDR1 SNHLY, CDR2 FYNNEI. The CDR3 nucleotides read TGTGCCAGCAGTGAAGCGCATGGGGGGGGGCAGTATTTT. Translation gives CASSEAHGGGQYF.

In its sample, this clonotype was seen once. The rearrangement uses TRBV30 and TRBJ1-5; D is possibly TRBD1 (6 bases). CDR3 length: 14 residues. V lost 0 bases to trimming and J lost 0 bases, with 6 bases between them. Per germline, CDR1 GTSNPN and CDR2 SVGIG (reference sequence). The CDR3 loop is CAWSVGGSNQPQHF. Written as DNA, the CDR3 is TGTGCCTGGAGTGTAGGGGGTAGCAATCAGCCCCAGCATTTT.

J is TRBJ2-3 and V is TRBV15, with TRBD2 matching over 7 bases. With V trimmed by 3 bases and J by 3 bases, 6 bases remained unmatched. The CDR3 contains 15 residues. CDR1 and CDR2 (germline): LNHNV, YYDKDF (reference sequence). This CDR3 reads CATSRWDGGTDTQYF. CDR3 in DNA: TGTGCCACCAGCAGGTGGGACGGGGGGACAGATACGCAGTATTTT.

The chain is built from TRBV18 and TRBJ1-2, with D uncertain. The CDR3 sequence is 15 residues long. Trimming took 2 bases from V and 8 from J, leaving 18 bases between them. The V gene's germline CDR1 is KGHSH and CDR2 LQKENI. Here the CDR3 DNA reads TGTGCCAGCTCACCAGGGCCCACCTATGAGAAGGGCTACACCTTC. It is translated as CASSPGPTYEKGYTF.

The CDR3 sequence is CASRPTGTYEQYF. In DNA, the CDR3 is TGTGCCAGCAGACCGACAGGGACCTACGAGCAGTACTTC. The chain links TRBV27 to TRBJ2-7; TRBD1 matches 7 bases. Unmatched junction bases numbered 4, after V lost 6 bases and J lost 2 bases. The germline CDR1 and CDR2 sequences are MNHEY and SMNVEV (reference sequence). The CDR3 covers 13 residues.

This clonotype was observed a handful of times. This sequence joins TRBV6-1 and TRBJ1-5; the match to TRBD1 covers 9 bases. The germline CDR1 and CDR2 sequences are MNHNS and SASEGT. With 6 bases clipped from V and 7 bases from J, the junction kept 4 bases outside the gene matches. The CDR3 spans 13 residues. CDR3 in amino acids: CASSRTGAQPQHF. For the CDR3, the DNA is TGTGCCAGCAGCCGGACAGGGGCGCAGCCCCAGCATTTT.

The rearrangement joins TRBV20-1 to TRBJ2-5; no clear D gene. This CDR3 comprises 11 residues. Deletions cut 3 bases from V and 0 bases from J, with 2 bases between. In germline, CDR1 is DFQATT, CDR2 SNEGSKA (reference sequence). The DNA of the CDR3 is TGCAGTGCTAGTAACCAAGAGACCCAGTACTTC. Its protein is CSASNQETQYF.

With respect to this clonotype: The junction departs from germline at one end; a sequencing error may be responsible. The chain carries TRBV20-1 and TRBJ2-7; 10 bases are a match to TRBD2. Germline V gene sequence: CDR1 DFQATT, CDR2 SNEGSKA (reference sequence). There are 14 residues in the CDR3. Written as DNA, the CDR3 is TGCAGCGCTAGCGGGCTAGCGGGGGAGTACGAGCAGTACTTC. This translates into CSASGLAGEYEQYF.

V is TRBV7-2 and J is TRBJ1-3, with D uncertain. Trimming removed 0 bases from V and 0 bases from J, with 6 bases in between. This CDR3 is built from 15 residues. Germline assignment: CDR1 SGHTA and CDR2 FQGNSA. The CDR3: CASSLAPYSGNTIYF. CDR3 DNA sequence: TGTGCCAGCAGCTTAGCCCCTTACTCTGGAAACACCATATATTTT. The whole variable domain, remainder taken from reference TRBV7-2 and TRBJ1-3, is GAGVSQSPSNKVTEKGKDVELRCDPISGHTALYWYRQSLGQGLEFLIYFQGNSAPDKSGLPSDRFSAERTGGSVSTLTIQRTQQEDSAVYLCASSLAPYSGNTIYFGEGSWLTVV.

This chain joins TRBV7-9 and TRBJ1-2, with 8 bases aligning to TRBD1. Germline V lookup: CDR1 SEHNR, CDR2 FQNEAQ (reference sequence). The CDR3 has 12 amino acids. Germline trimming cut 7 bases from V and 9 bases from J; bases unmatched to any gene: 7. CDR3 in DNA: TGTGCCAGCACCCGGACAGGGAAAAGCTACACCTTC. Translation gives CASTRTGKSYTF.

The rearrangement uses TRBV15 and TRBJ1-2, with D perhaps matching TRBD1 (5 bases). This CDR3 has 12 residues. CDR1 LNHNV and CDR2 YYDKDF come from the germline V gene (reference sequence). The V and J ends lost 5 bases and 8 bases respectively, with 12 bases between them. The CDR3 DNA reads as TGTGCCACCAGCTCGCCAGGGCGAGGCTACACCTTC. Protein product: CATSSPGRGYTF.

V is TRBV6-5 and J is TRBJ2-1; tentative D call: TRBD2 (5 bases). Per germline, CDR1 MNHEY and CDR2 SVGAGI. The CDR3 loop spans 15 amino acids. V was clipped by 4 bases and J by 0 bases, with 10 bases between them. As DNA, the CDR3 is TGTGCCAGCAGTTTAGTGGGGAGCTCCTACAATGAGCAGTTCTTC. This encodes CASSLVGSSYNEQFF.

For this clonotype: The germline gene is not matched at one end of the junction; a read error may be the cause. The chain links TRBV11-3 to TRBJ1-1; weak D call: TRBD1 (6 bases). Germline V lookup: CDR1 SGHNT, CDR2 YENEEA. The CDR3 consists of 12 residues. This CDR3 reads CVSSLGGPEAFF. CDR3 DNA sequence: TGTGTCAGCAGCTTAGGGGGTCCTGAAGCTTTCTTT. Full variable domain (rest looked up from reference TRBV11-3 and TRBJ1-1): EAGVVQSPRYKIIEKKQPVAFWCNPISGHNTLYWYLQNLGQGPELLIRYENEEAVDDSQLPKDRFSAERLKGVDSTLKIQPAELGDSAVYLCVSSLGGPEAFFGQGTRLTVV.

The chain carries TRBV7-2 and TRBJ2-3; 10 bases line up with TRBD2. This CDR3 is built from 16 residues. V lost 5 bases to trimming and J lost 5 bases; unmatched junction nucleotides: 10. Germline V CDR1 and CDR2: SGHTA, FQGNSA. CDR3 nucleotides: TGTGCCAGCAGCCCCGGAGTAGCGGGAGGTGAAGATACGCAGTATTTT. Encoded protein: CASSPGVAGGEDTQYF.

The chain employs TRBV5-1 and TRBJ2-5; 13 bases are shared with TRBD2. The germline V gene has CDR1 SGHRS and CDR2 YFSETQ. The CDR3 extends over 16 amino acids. The ends lost 3 bases at V and 4 bases at J; junction bases unmatched: 6. The CDR3 DNA follows: TGCGCCAGCAGCTCCGGACTAGCGGGGGAAGGAGAGACCCAGTACTTC. It encodes CASSSGLAGEGETQYF.

The chain employs TRBV20-1 and TRBJ2-7, with D uncertain. Per the germline V gene, CDR1 is DFQATT and CDR2 is SNEGSKA (reference sequence). The V and J ends lost 3 bases and 3 bases respectively, with 6 bases between them. The CDR3 sequence is 11 residues long. CDR3 loop: CSARNNYEQYF. Here the CDR3 DNA reads TGCAGTGCTAGGAATAACTACGAGCAGTACTTC.

This rearrangement joins TRBV12-3 or TRBV12-4 to TRBJ1-2, with D hard to call. Trimming cost V 3 bases and J 6 bases, with 8 bases left between them. This CDR3 is built from 12 residues. CDR3 DNA: TGTGCCAGCAGTTTTTTAGGGCATGGCTACACCTTC. Protein product: CASSFLGHGYTF.